One and the same sample provided the 12 T cell receptor beta chains below, sequenced in a study of control samples from healthy donors and cancer patients. Method: immunoSEQ multiplex PCR; TCRdb's copy keeps in-frame clones and lacks some. The sample records 85,000 to 100,000 clones, more than 80% being singletons. The sequenced sample was blood. All receptors derive from a man in his late teens or twenties in good health.

The CDR3 loop is CASGSVAGYTF. The CDR3 DNA is TGTGCTAGTGGTTCGGTGGCTGGCTACACCTTC. This chain links TRBV12-5 with TRBJ1-2, with D unclear. Trimming took off 4 bases at V and 7 bases at J, with 7 bases between the two ends. The CDR3 sequence is 11 residues long. CDR1 LGHNT and CDR2 FRNRAP come from the germline V gene.

There are a few counts of this clone. J is TRBJ2-6 and V is TRBV6-1, with 9 bases matching TRBD1. CDR1 and CDR2 from the germline V gene are MNHNS and SASEGT. CDR3 length: 17 residues. V shed 4 bases, J shed 0 bases, and the junction held 4 bases outside the gene matches. For the CDR3, the DNA is TGTGCCAGCAGTGTGACAGGGGGAGACTCTGGGGCCAACGTCCTGACTTTC. Amino acid sequence: CASSVTGGDSGANVLTF.

The chain combines TRBV10-3 with TRBJ1-2; D is perhaps TRBD1 (5 bases). Trimming took 6 bases from V and 3 from J, leaving 11 bases between them. The germline CDR1 and CDR2 sequences are ENHRY and SYGVKD. The CDR3 is made up of 13 amino acids. CDR3 nucleotide sequence: TGTGCCATCAGATCCCCGGGGGACTATGGCTACACCTTC. Translation: CAIRSPGDYGYTF.

The rearrangement uses TRBV30 and TRBJ2-7; TRBD2 matches 9 bases. CDR3 length: 14 residues. V gave up 5 bases and J gave up 4 bases; unmatched junction bases: 9. Germline V gene sequence: CDR1 GTSNPN, CDR2 SVGIG (reference sequence). The CDR3 protein is CAWGGGTSTYEQYF. The CDR3 bases are TGTGCCTGGGGGGGTGGGACTAGCACTTACGAGCAGTACTTC.

The chain is built from TRBV6-2 or TRBV6-3 and TRBJ1-1; the D is unclear. Germline lookup yields CDR1 MNHEY and CDR2 SVGEGT. V was trimmed by 0 bases and J by 9 bases, leaving 8 bases between them. The CDR3 loop spans 12 amino acids. The chain's CDR3 is CASSYSRVQAFF. In DNA, the CDR3 is TGTGCCAGCAGTTACTCTAGGGTGCAAGCTTTCTTT.

The gene calls are TRBV3-1 (or the pseudogene TRBV3-2) and TRBJ1-4; tentatively, D is TRBD1 (5 bases). V was shortened by 1 base and J by 8 bases, with 17 bases between the two germline ends. CDR1 LGHDT and CDR2 YNNKEL come from the germline V gene (reference sequence). CDR3 size: 16 residues. The CDR3 reads CASSQAAAGRGEKLFF. CDR3 DNA: TGTGCCAGCAGCCAAGCAGCGGCAGGGCGAGGGGAAAAACTGTTTTTT.

Only one count was recorded for this clone. This chain connects TRBV18 to TRBJ2-3; 12 nucleotides match TRBD1. The germline V gene has CDR1 KGHSH and CDR2 LQKENI. After removal of 3 bases from V and 4 bases from J, the junction contained 8 bases not matched to a gene. The CDR3 contains 17 residues. CDR3 region: CASSPNPGQGAADTQYF. The CDR3 DNA sequence: TGTGCCAGCTCACCGAATCCGGGACAGGGGGCAGCAGATACGCAGTATTTT.

The chain carries TRBV6-5 and TRBJ1-5, with TRBD1 matching 10 bases. The germline V gene has CDR1 MNHEY and CDR2 SVGAGI. V gave up 5 bases and J gave up 6 bases; unmatched junction bases: 4. This CDR3 comprises 14 residues. CDR3 region: CASSLDRGGQPQHF. In DNA form, the CDR3 reads TGTGCCAGCAGTCTGGACAGGGGGGGTCAGCCCCAGCATTTT.

The chain combines TRBV20-1 with TRBJ2-7; D perhaps matches TRBD1 (5 bases). This CDR3 region has 16 residues. The germline gives CDR1 DFQATT, CDR2 SNEGSKA (reference sequence). Trimming took 3 bases from V and 0 from J, leaving 18 bases between them. The DNA of the CDR3 is TGCAGTGCTAGTCCCATTAACAGGCACCGCTCCTACGAGCAGTACTTC. Translation gives CSASPINRHRSYEQYF.

This chain connects TRBV7-9 to TRBJ1-1; TRBD1 is a possible D gene (5 bases). Trimming cost V 5 bases and J 11 bases, with 24 bases left between them. CDR1 is SEHNR, CDR2 FQNEAQ, per germline (reference sequence). The CDR3 runs 15 residues. CDR3 region: CASSELGGGVLNAFF. As DNA, the CDR3 is TGTGCCAGCAGCGAACTCGGTGGAGGGGTACTGAATGCTTTCTTT.

Concerning this clone itself: This same CDR3 is encoded by further DNA sequences in the sample. V gene TRBV9 combines with J gene TRBJ2-7; TRBD2 agrees at 11 bases. Germline trimming cut 0 bases from V and 4 bases from J; bases unmatched to any gene: 3. This CDR3 is 15 amino acids long. Looked up from germline, CDR1 is SGDLS and CDR2 is YYNGEE. In DNA form, the CDR3 reads TGTGCCAGCAGCGTAGGCACTAGCGGGAGTTACGAGCAGTACTTC. Translated: CASSVGTSGSYEQYF.

The V and J genes are TRBV3-1 (or the pseudogene TRBV3-2) and TRBJ2-5, with 7 bases identical to TRBD1. CDR3 length: 13 amino acids. The V gene end was trimmed by 3 bases and the J gene end by 7 bases; junction bases not matched to a gene: 5. From germline, CDR1 is LGHDT and CDR2 YNNKEL (reference sequence). Here the CDR3 reads CASSHDRVRTQYF. Here the CDR3 DNA reads TGTGCCAGCAGCCATGACAGGGTGAGGACCCAGTACTTC.